This TCR beta chain was captured by sequencing in a study of T cell repertoires in cytomegalovirus infection. Study context: Public TCR beta signatures provided an indication of both CMV infection and a matching HLA type. Findings and caveats of the study: Carriage of CMV together with the relevant HLA was identifiable through cumulative public TCR beta family frequency. HLA-C-restricted CMV-specific TCR beta clonotypes prevailed in the ex vivo response.

Turning to this clonotype: No antigen is known for it.

TCRdb ran MiXCR on the reads and lists one entry per CDR3 protein. The repertoire has 300,000 or so distinct CDR3 sequences, 25% of them found once; the top ten carry roughly 13%. Trimming removed 8 bases at V and 6 bases at J, with 21 bases between. Germline V gives CDR1 LGHDT, CDR2 YNNKEL (reference sequence). The CDR3 totals 15 residues. The receptor was derived from a human donor in good health (CMV status not recorded). Some clones in this sample may be carry-over from other donors' samples. The V and J genes are TRBV3-1 and TRBJ2-3, with TRBD2 as a possible D gene (6 bases). The sequenced sample consisted of PBMCs. The CDR3 nucleotides are TGTGCCAGCGGGAGGACTACCCGGAGGACCGATACGCAGTATTTT. It yields the protein CASGRTTRRTDTQYF.